This TCR beta chain was recorded in a study of identical twins. From germline, CDR1 is SGHDN and CDR2 FVKESK. The CDR3 covers 16 residues. V dropped 1 base and J dropped 2; count of bases not matched to a gene: 7. TCRdb fed the 5' RACE reads into MiXCR, producing one record per CDR3 protein. The sample includes 250,000 or so distinct CDR3 sequences, about 8.3% seen only once; the top ten take 3%. The data also belong to a second study, concerning yellow fever vaccine responses in identical twins.

The clonotype originates from a woman between 18 and 30 years old in good health. The sequenced sample consisted of CD8+ T cells sorted from blood. The chain has TRBV14 and TRBJ2-7, with TRBD1 identical over 8 bases. The CDR3 DNA reads TGTGCCAGCAGCCAAGTAAGGGCAGGGGGCACCTACGAGCAGTACTTC. It is translated as CASSQVRAGGTYEQYF.